This TCR beta chain was profiled in a study of T cell responses to AZD1222 COVID-19 vaccine. The study's findings and limits: Spike regions recognized by vaccine-associated CD4 TCRs spanned the protein, led by 160-218 and 743-854. Donors skewed white British and female; clonal diversity was possibly underestimated. Increases in Spike-specific TCR breadth and depth were seen after two AZD1222 doses. After the peak T cell response, and only then, were repertoires sampled.

Here immunoSEQ multiplex PCR was the method, and the copy in TCRdb shows in-frame clones only, minus some. This sample yields approximately 180,000 clones, of which approximately 90% are seen a single time; 3.5% to 4.5% belongs to the top ten. The sample holds a few counts of this clone. Its antigen is unknown. Specimen: peripheral blood, collected 28 days after the second dose of the MenACWY control vaccine. This clonotype was obtained from an adult who received the MenACWY meningococcal vaccine as a control.

CDR3 DNA: TGTGCCAGCTGGCCGCCTGGGGCCAACGTCCTGACTTTC. Translation: CASWPPGANVLTF. The chain uses TRBV2 and TRBJ2-6; D ambiguous. Trimming removed 8 bases from V and 2 bases from J, with 7 bases in between. Germline loops: CDR1 SNHLY, CDR2 FYNNEI. This CDR3 spans 13 amino acids.